The following is a T cell receptor (beta chain) sequence with its context. Antigen unknown. The CDR3 loop spans 17 amino acids. Germline values: CDR1 SNHLY, CDR2 FYNNEI. The V end lost 3 bases, the J end lost 1 base, and 17 bases lay between the germline ends. Using immunoSEQ multiplex PCR, the repertoire was profiled, and TCRdb retains in-frame clones only, with some absent. The data hold 20,000 to 25,000 clones, with about 90% observed a single time. This record belongs to a study of OX40 agonist ivuxolimab in advanced cancers. Study as a whole: The study gave patients intravenous ivuxolimab at 0.01 to 10 mg/kg every 2 weeks. Broader study findings: Within 6 weeks, CD4+ and CD8+ blood T cells expanded clonally at 0.1 to 3.0 mg/kg.

The sequenced sample was CD4+ or CD8+ T cells sorted from blood, obtained in a trial of the OX40 agonist ivuxolimab. The chain combines TRBV2 with TRBJ2-3; D gene ambiguous. This TCR was sampled from an adult with an advanced solid tumor such as melanoma, head and neck, liver or kidney cancer. In nucleotides, the CDR3 is TGTGCCAGCAGTGAGGTTGGGTATGGCGTGGGCACAGATACGCAGTATTTT. Encoded protein: CASSEVGYGVGTDTQYF. The full variable domain, in which reference TRBV2 and TRBJ2-3 provide the parts outside the CDR3, is EPEVTQTPSHQVTQMGQEVILRCVPISNHLYFYWYRQILGQKVEFLVSFYNNEISEKSEIFDDQFSVERPDGSNFTLKIRSTKLEDSAMYFCASSEVGYGVGTDTQYFGPGTRLTVL.